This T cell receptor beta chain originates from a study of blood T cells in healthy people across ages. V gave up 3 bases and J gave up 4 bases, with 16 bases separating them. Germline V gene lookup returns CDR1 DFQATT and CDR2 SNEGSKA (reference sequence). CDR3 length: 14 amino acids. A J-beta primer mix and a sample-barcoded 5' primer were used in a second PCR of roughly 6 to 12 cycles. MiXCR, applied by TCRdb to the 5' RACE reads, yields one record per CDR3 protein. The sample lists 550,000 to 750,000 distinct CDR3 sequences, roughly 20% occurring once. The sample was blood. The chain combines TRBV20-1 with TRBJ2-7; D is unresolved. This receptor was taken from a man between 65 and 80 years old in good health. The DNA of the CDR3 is TGCAGTGCTAGCTCCACAGACCCTAGGTACGAGCAGTACTTC. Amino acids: CSASSTDPRYEQYF.